This T cell receptor (beta chain) comes out of a study of T cell repertoires in cytomegalovirus infection. Looking at the study overall: Signatures in public TCR beta sequences pointed to both CMV infection and matching HLA type. Broader study findings: CMV-specific TCR beta clonotypes restricted by HLA-C dominated the ex vivo response.

TCRdb re-called the reads with MiXCR, one entry per CDR3 protein. The repertoire holds 150,000 to 200,000 distinct CDR3 sequences, with around an eighth as singletons. On this clonotype: Its target is not known. A read error may produce the germline difference seen at one junction end.

This CDR3 is 14 amino acids long. Looked up from germline, CDR1 is LNHDA and CDR2 is SQIVND (reference sequence). The origin of this receptor is a human donor in good health (CMV status not recorded). Some clones in this sample may be carry-over from other donors' samples. What was sequenced was PBMCs. The chain combines TRBV19 with TRBJ1-5, with D hard to call. The CDR3 DNA follows: TGTGCCAGTAGTCCCTACGAGAGCAATCAGCCCCAGGAATTT. Amino acids: CASSPYESNQPQEF. The full variable domain, in which reference TRBV19 and TRBJ1-5 provide the parts outside the CDR3, is DGGITQSPKYLFRKEGQNVTLSCEQNLNHDAMYWYRQDPGQGLRLIYYSQIVNDFQKGDIAEGYSVSREKKESFPLTVTSAQKNPTAFYLCASSPYESNQPQEFGDGTRLSIL.